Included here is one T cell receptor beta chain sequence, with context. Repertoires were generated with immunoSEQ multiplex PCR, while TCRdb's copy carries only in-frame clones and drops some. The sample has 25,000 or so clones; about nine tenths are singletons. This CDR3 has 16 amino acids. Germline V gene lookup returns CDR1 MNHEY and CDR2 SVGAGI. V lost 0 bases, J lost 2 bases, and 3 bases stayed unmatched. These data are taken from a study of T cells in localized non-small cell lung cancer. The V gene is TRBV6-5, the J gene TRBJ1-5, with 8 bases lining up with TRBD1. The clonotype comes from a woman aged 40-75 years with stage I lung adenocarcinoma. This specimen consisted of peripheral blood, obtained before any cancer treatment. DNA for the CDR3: TGTGCCAGCAGTTACTCAACGGACAGGGGCAATCAGCCCCAGCATTTT. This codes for CASSYSTDRGNQPQHF.